The next 5 T cell receptor beta chains were all read from a single sample in a study of regulatory T cells in long-lasting Graves disease. The time point denotes: persistent/refractory GD, antithyroid drugs over 5 years with positive TRAb. Isolated PBMC RNA provided the starting material for the TCR library. According to the study, TCR beta libraries were built with iRepertoire HTBI primers and CDR3-region Arm-PCR. TCRdb itself ran the multiplex PCR reads through MiXCR, one entry per CDR3 protein. The data contain about 470,000 distinct CDR3 sequences, around 20% of them singletons. The source material was peripheral blood mononuclear cells (PBMCs), sampled when the disease was refractory, from a patient treated with antithyroid drugs. Receptor source: a female donor with Graves disease.

This clonotype was recorded a few times. V gene TRBV7-2 combines with J gene TRBJ2-3; D is unresolved. The CDR3 runs 15 residues. Per germline, CDR1 SGHTA and CDR2 FQGNSA. V was trimmed by 8 bases and J by 1 base, leaving 16 bases between them. The CDR3 nucleotides are TGTGCCAGCGCCCGATATTCACGGCGCACAGATACGCAGTATTTT. This encodes CASARYSRRTDTQYF. Full variable domain (remainder filled in from reference TRBV7-2 and TRBJ2-3): GAGVSQSPSNKVTEKGKDVELRCDPISGHTALYWYRQSLGQGLEFLIYFQGNSAPDKSGLPSDRFSAERTGGSVSTLTIQRTQQEDSAVYLCASARYSRRTDTQYFGPGTRLTVL.

This clonotype was seen at least ten times. The rearrangement links TRBV28 to TRBJ2-7; no clear D gene. V was pared by 6 bases and J by 2 bases, with 14 bases between. In germline, CDR1 is MDHEN, CDR2 SYDVKM. The CDR3 has 14 amino acids. The CDR3 DNA is TGTGCCAGCAGCCAGAGGACGCTTACCTACGAGCAGTACTTC. This encodes CASSQRTLTYEQYF.

This clonotype appeared many times. In nucleotides, the CDR3 is TGTGCCAGCAGTTACGGGACAGGGAGGTCTTTGGAGCAGTACTTC. The encoded protein is CASSYGTGRSLEQYF. The V call is TRBV6-2 or TRBV6-3, the J call TRBJ2-7, with 9 nucleotides matching TRBD1. The length of the CDR3 is 15 residues. With 2 bases clipped from V and 7 bases from J, the junction kept 9 bases outside the gene matches. Germline V gene sequence: CDR1 MNHEY, CDR2 SVGEGT.

V usage is TRBV6-9 and J usage is TRBJ2-5, with TRBD2 matching over 11 bases. This CDR3 region has 17 residues. CDR1 and CDR2 (germline): MNHGY, SVAAGI. V lost 3 bases and J lost 0; bases outside the gene matches: 6. CDR3 coding DNA: TGTGCCAGCAGTTACTTGGTGACTAGCGGGGACCAAGAGACCCAGTACTTC. The encoded protein is CASSYLVTSGDQETQYF.

This clonotype was picked up many times. This chain uses TRBV7-3 with TRBJ1-1; D is undetermined. Between the trimmed V and J ends, which lost 4 bases and 8 bases, there was a span of 14 bases. This CDR3 has 13 residues. CDR1 and CDR2 from the germline V gene are SGHTA and FQGTGA. DNA for the CDR3: TGTGCCAGCAGCTCAAAGGTTGAGATGGAAGCTTTCTTT. It yields the protein CASSSKVEMEAFF.